The rows below give T cell receptor beta chains drawn from one sample of a study of graft-versus-host responses after intestinal transplantation. Their antigens remain unidentified. Measured with immunoSEQ multiplex PCR; TCRdb has only the in-frame clones, and not every one. The table has tens of thousands of clones, 91% seen once. Sequences were derived from unstimulated CD4+ T cells sorted from spleen or lymph node cells, sampled before transplant. Every receptor here comes from a human donor who was the organ donor for an intestinal transplant. The CDR3 runs from the conserved cysteine through the conserved F or W. The order of the fields is V gene, D gene, clone size, J gene, CDR3 protein, CDR3 DNA. D genes are given only for firm matches. Clone size is shown for a subset of rows, as once, few, many or a class of expanded clone.

TRBV28	.	.	TRBJ1-2	CASSLDSAMHYGYTF	TGTGCCAGCAGTTTAGACAGCGCCATGCATTATGGCTACACCTTC
TRBV25-1	.	.	TRBJ1-5	CASSESGSSQPQHF	TGTGCCAGCAGTGAATCGGGAAGTTCTCAGCCCCAGCATTTT
TRBV12-5	TRBD1	.	TRBJ1-1	CASGLGGTVPEAFF	TGTGCTAGTGGTTTGGGAGGGACAGTTCCTGAAGCTTTCTTT
TRBV11-3	TRBD1	.	TRBJ1-2	CASSNFGTAYYGYTF	TGTGCCAGCAGCAACTTCGGGACAGCCTACTATGGCTACACCTTC
TRBV6-1	.	once	TRBJ1-2	CASSRGRGNYGYTF	TGTGCCAGCAGCCGGGGACGGGGGAACTATGGCTACACCTTC
TRBV19	TRBD2	.	TRBJ2-2	CASSIVGTSGSRWANTGELFF	TGTGCCAGTAGTATAGTGGGGACTAGCGGGAGTAGGTGGGCGAACACCGGGGAGCTGTTTTTT
TRBV5-6	.	.	TRBJ2-2	CASSLVGEARYTGELFF	TGTGCCAGCAGCTTGGTAGGGGAGGCCCGGTACACCGGGGAGCTGTTTTTT
TRBV6-5	.	.	TRBJ1-2	CASSYLDRINYGYTF	TGTGCCAGCAGTTACCTAGACAGAATTAACTATGGCTACACCTTC
TRBV20-1	.	once	TRBJ1-1	CSATLVTEAFF	TGCAGTGCTACTTTAGTCACTGAAGCTTTCTTT
TRBV28	TRBD1	few	TRBJ1-2	CASRGQGSIYGYTF	TGTGCCAGCAGGGGACAGGGTAGTATCTATGGCTACACCTTC
TRBV11-3	.	.	TRBJ2-1	CASSPGGQSYNEQFF	TGTGCCAGCAGCCCAGGCGGACAAAGCTACAATGAGCAGTTCTTC
TRBV5-1	.	.	TRBJ1-4	CASSLGQTATNEKLFF	TGCGCCAGCAGCTTGGGACAGACCGCAACTAATGAAAAACTGTTTTTT
TRBV18	.	.	TRBJ2-1	CASSPSLSYNEQFF	TGTGCCAGCTCGCCAAGCCTCTCCTACAATGAGCAGTTCTTC
TRBV28	.	once	TRBJ2-3	CASSTRLGTDTQYF	TGTGCCAGCAGCACCCGGTTAGGCACAGATACGCAGTATTTT
TRBV27	.	.	TRBJ2-6	CASSRFRTGEAGANVLTF	TGTGCCAGCAGTCGATTTCGTACAGGGGAGGCTGGGGCCAACGTCCTGACTTTC
TRBV6-1	TRBD1	.	TRBJ1-2	CASSEGYRDRAYVYGYTF	TGTGCCAGCAGTGAAGGTTACCGGGACAGGGCTTATGTGTATGGCTACACCTTC
TRBV10-3	TRBD1	.	TRBJ2-1	CAITPTGTGTNEQFF	TGTGCCATCACTCCGACCGGGACAGGGACGAATGAGCAGTTCTTC
TRBV18	.	once	TRBJ2-2	CASSPYGGATGELFF	TGTGCCAGCTCGCCGTATGGAGGGGCCACCGGGGAGCTGTTTTTT
TRBV7-9	TRBD1	.	TRBJ1-2	CASSLRDRDPRNYGYTF	TGTGCCAGCAGCCTCCGGGACAGGGACCCAAGAAACTATGGCTACACCTTC
TRBV15	.	.	TRBJ2-7	CATSRDRGVDRAYEQYF	TGTGCCACCAGCAGAGATAGGGGCGTGGACAGAGCCTACGAGCAGTACTTC
TRBV5-1	TRBD2	.	TRBJ2-7	CASTPGLAGVEQYF	TGCGCCAGCACCCCGGGACTAGCGGGAGTTGAGCAGTACTTC
TRBV2	.	once	TRBJ1-6	CASSENSNNSPLHF	TGTGCCAGCAGTGAAAACAGCAATAATTCACCCCTCCACTTT
TRBV10-3	TRBD1	.	TRBJ1-5	CAISESIGGLNQPQHF	TGTGCCATCAGTGAGTCGATAGGGGGCCTAAATCAGCCCCAGCATTTT
TRBV6-5	TRBD2	once	TRBJ2-3	CASVERGGPRDTQYF	TGTGCCAGCGTCGAGCGGGGGGGCCCGCGAGATACGCAGTATTTT
TRBV5-6	.	.	TRBJ2-7	CASSFYRVEAYEQYF	TGTGCCAGCAGCTTCTACAGGGTTGAGGCCTACGAGCAGTACTTC
TRBV6-5	.	few	TRBJ2-7	CASSYRRDDYEQYF	TGTGCCAGCAGTTACCGGCGGGACGACTACGAGCAGTACTTC
TRBV6-6	TRBD2	.	TRBJ2-1	CASSLAGNYNEQFF	TGTGCCAGCAGTTTAGCGGGGAACTACAATGAGCAGTTCTTC
TRBV5-1	TRBD1	.	TRBJ1-6	CASSLGGQFNSPLHF	TGCGCCAGCAGCTTGGGGGGACAGTTTAATTCACCCCTCCACTTT
TRBV15	TRBD1	.	TRBJ1-6	CATSRDYGTGLNSPLHF	TGTGCCACCAGCAGAGATTACGGGACAGGTCTGAATTCACCCCTCCACTTT
TRBV7-9	TRBD2	.	TRBJ2-1	CASSLRTLSGRRDEQFF	TGTGCCAGCAGCTTACGGACACTCAGCGGGAGAAGGGATGAGCAGTTCTTC
TRBV30	.	.	TRBJ1-5	CAGGRRGGNQPQHF	TGTGCCGGAGGCCGCAGGGGTGGCAATCAGCCCCAGCATTTT
TRBV2	.	.	TRBJ1-5	CASSEGAQPQHF	TGTGCCAGCAGTGAAGGGGCTCAGCCCCAGCATTTT
TRBV5-1	TRBD2	.	TRBJ2-2	CASSPQTSLNTGELFF	TGCGCCAGCAGCCCCCAGACTAGCCTAAACACCGGGGAGCTGTTTTTT
TRBV7-9	TRBD2	.	TRBJ2-7	CASSLWAAGGLSGEQYF	TGTGCCAGCAGCTTGTGGGCAGCGGGGGGTCTTTCAGGTGAGCAGTACTTC
TRBV6-1	.	.	TRBJ1-5	CASSVSGGQPQHF	TGTGCCAGCAGTGTGTCGGGAGGTCAGCCCCAGCATTTT
TRBV7-9	TRBD2	.	TRBJ2-3	CASSLGTSGTDTQYF	TGTGCCAGCAGCTTAGGGACTAGCGGGACAGATACGCAGTATTTT
TRBV19	.	.	TRBJ1-2	CASRNDRNYGYTF	TGTGCCAGTAGAAACGACAGAAACTATGGCTACACCTTC
TRBV5-1	TRBD2	once	TRBJ2-3	CASSLGLAGTDTQYF	TGCGCCAGCAGCTTGGGACTAGCGGGCACAGATACGCAGTATTTT
TRBV28	.	.	TRBJ1-2	CASSLRQGWDYTF	TGTGCCAGCAGTTTAAGGCAGGGGTGGGACTACACCTTC
TRBV18	TRBD2	.	TRBJ2-7	CASSPLAAGEPYEQYF	TGTGCCAGCTCACCATTAGCAGCGGGAGAACCATACGAGCAGTACTTC
TRBV11-3	TRBD2	.	TRBJ2-2	CASKIAGGTGELFF	TGTGCCAGCAAAATAGCGGGGGGGACCGGGGAGCTGTTTTTT
TRBV2	TRBD2	once	TRBJ2-3	CASSAAVAGGTDTQYF	TGTGCCAGCAGTGCCGCTGTAGCGGGGGGGACAGATACGCAGTATTTT
TRBV28	TRBD2	.	TRBJ2-3	CASSPGGVAGLTDTQYF	TGTGCCAGCAGCCCGGGGGGGGTAGCGGGGCTCACAGATACGCAGTATTTT
TRBV30	TRBD1	.	TRBJ1-6	CAWRDRANSPLHF	TGTGCCTGGAGAGACAGGGCAAATTCACCCCTCCACTTT
TRBV30	TRBD1	.	TRBJ1-2	CAWNRGDGYTF	TGTGCCTGGAACAGGGGTGATGGCTACACCTTC
TRBV7-9	TRBD1	once	TRBJ2-2	CASGGTGWSGELFF	TGTGCCAGCGGAGGGACAGGGTGGAGCGGGGAGCTGTTTTTT
TRBV13	.	.	TRBJ2-1	CASSPSFKGGLNEQFF	TGTGCCAGCAGCCCATCTTTTAAGGGGGGGCTTAATGAGCAGTTCTTC
TRBV7-6	.	once	TRBJ2-3	CASSFRPKTRDTQYF	TGTGCCAGCAGCTTTCGTCCAAAGACTCGGGATACGCAGTATTTT
TRBV5-6	TRBD1	.	TRBJ2-3	CASSSPDRGSTDTQYF	TGTGCCAGCAGCTCCCCGGACAGGGGGAGCACAGATACGCAGTATTTT